These 4 T cell receptor beta chains came from one sample sequenced in a study of cytotoxic CD8 clonotypes in ibrutinib-treated CLL. Using immunoSEQ multiplex PCR, the repertoire was profiled, and TCRdb retains in-frame clones only, with some absent. The data show approximately 320,000 clones, over 55% seen once. Sequencing was performed on PBMCs, taken after 36 months of ibrutinib treatment. The source is a human donor with chronic lymphocytic leukemia.

This clone was counted a few times. This chain connects TRBV6-6 to TRBJ2-7, with D tentatively TRBD1 (5 bases). The CDR3 covers 11 residues. V was pared by 10 bases and J by 1 base, with 8 bases between. Germline V lookup: CDR1 MNHNY, CDR2 SVGAGI (reference sequence). CDR3 coding DNA: TGTGCCACCACAGGTTCCTACGAGCAGTACTTC. Translation gives CATTGSYEQYF.

V usage is TRBV10-3 and J usage is TRBJ1-1; 8 positions agree with TRBD1. CDR3 length: 13 residues. Germline CDR1 ENHRY, CDR2 SYGVKD. J gave up 11 bases and V 2 bases, and 7 bases lay outside the gene matches. CDR3 sequence: CAISEGDRSGAFF. For the CDR3, the DNA is TGTGCCATCAGTGAGGGGGACAGGTCTGGGGCTTTCTTT.

The chain has TRBV19 and TRBJ1-3; 9 bases line up with TRBD1. Germline CDR1 reads LNHDA; CDR2 reads SQIVND (reference sequence). The CDR3 covers 18 residues. V lost 2 bases and J lost 4; bases outside the gene matches: 12. This chain's CDR3 is CASSISPLTGGKGNTIYF. The CDR3 nucleotides read TGTGCCAGTAGTATAAGTCCTCTGACAGGGGGTAAAGGAAACACCATATATTTT.

This clone has a handful of counts. CDR3 sequence (DNA): TGCACCAGCAGCCAAGAGGACTTTCCACAAGAGACCCAGTACTTC. The encoded protein is CTSSQEDFPQETQYF. The J gene is TRBJ2-5, the V gene TRBV1; the D segment call TRBD2 is taken from the table without a DNA check. TRBV1 is tagged as a pseudogene. This CDR3 comprises 15 residues.